These 4 T cell receptor beta chains were all obtained from the same sample, sequenced in a study of blood T cell repertoires in COVID-19. The protocol was immunoSEQ multiplex PCR, while the TCRdb copy is restricted to in-frame clones and leaves out a portion. The repertoire has 110,000 to 150,000 clones, more than 80% of them found once; the top ten carry around 4.5%. Sequenced material: PBMCs or T cells enriched from blood (not recorded which). Receptors originate from a man between 50 and 59 years old who had recovered from COVID-19.

CDR3 protein: CASSFLGGSDSPLHF. The CDR3 bases are TGCGCCAGCAGCTTCCTAGGGGGCAGTGATTCACCCCTCCACTTT. The chain couples TRBV5-1 to TRBJ1-6; the match to TRBD1 covers 7 bases. The CDR3 has 15 amino acids. Germline V CDR1 and CDR2: SGHRS, YFSETQ. V lost 2 bases to trimming and J lost 8 bases; unmatched junction nucleotides: 7.

V and J are TRBV9 and TRBJ2-2; perhaps TRBD2 as D (6 bases). CDR3 length equals 14 residues. The ends were cut back, 4 bases at V and 1 base at J, with 8 bases in the middle. CDR1 is SGDLS and CDR2 is YYNGEE in the germline V gene. Written as DNA, the CDR3 is TGTGCCAGCAGCCCCGGGGGGAACACCGGGGAGCTGTTTTTT. Encoded protein: CASSPGGNTGELFF.

CDR3 sequence (DNA): TGTGCCAGCAGCGTTGGAGACAGGGTTCTGGATCAGCCCCAGCATTTT. Protein: CASSVGDRVLDQPQHF. The chain carries TRBV9 and TRBJ1-5; TRBD1 agrees at 7 bases. Germline lookup yields CDR1 SGDLS and CDR2 YYNGEE. The CDR3 extends over 16 amino acids. V trimming: 2 bases; J trimming: 5 bases; junction bases outside the gene matches: 10.

This rearrangement joins TRBV28 to TRBJ1-5, with a weak D call TRBD1 (5 bases). CDR3 size: 16 residues. CDR1 and CDR2 (germline): MDHEN, SYDVKM. V was clipped by 2 bases and J by 0 bases, with 11 bases between them. The CDR3 DNA follows: TGTGCCAGCAGTTTAGCGGGACTCTATAGCAATCAGCCCCAGCATTTT. Its protein product is CASSLAGLYSNQPQHF.